Sequencing of this TCR beta chain was carried out in a study of cytomegalovirus exposure and HLA in healthy donors. Notes on the study in general: HLA allele associations emerged for 17,000 or so TCR beta sequences in a later analysis, at 0.05 false discovery rate. Cytomegalovirus status, reportedly, was diagnosed with high specificity and sensitivity by the classifier. Confirmation was obtained in vitro that three CMV-associated chains are specific for CMV antigens.

All the people who gave samples were healthy bone marrow donors. On this clone: The antigen is not known.

PCR used 60 Vbeta primers and 13 Jbeta primers. The assay was immunoSEQ multiplex PCR, and TCRdb's table has in-frame clones only and misses some. The sample records under 250,000 clones, roughly 84% being singletons. CDR3 length: 13 amino acids. CDR1 is SGHRS and CDR2 is YFSETQ in the germline V gene. The rearrangement uses TRBV5-1 and TRBJ2-5; the D gene is possibly TRBD2 (5 bases). The J call may be mistaken, given a closer DNA end match to TRBJ2-7. The material sequenced was PBMCs. The sequence came from a girl aged 2 to 10 in good health and CMV-seronegative. CDR3 coding DNA: TGCGCCAGCAGCCGCGCGGACTTCTACGAGCAGTACTTC. Translation: CASSRADFYEQYF.